The clone carrying this T cell receptor (beta chain) appeared once. Its antigen is as yet unknown. The sample is drawn from a study of OX40 agonist ivuxolimab in advanced cancers. Overall study context: Patients received the agonistic anti-OX40 (CD134) antibody ivuxolimab.

The assay was immunoSEQ multiplex PCR, and TCRdb's table has in-frame clones only and misses some. The sample has 82,000 or so clones, just under 95% seen once; the top ten hold 0.6% to 0.7%. Study observations and caveats: Clonal expansion from baseline to week 6 occurred in both CD4+ and CD8+ T cells.

Germline loops: CDR1 LNHNV, CDR2 YYDKDF (reference sequence). CDR3 length: 22 amino acids. Trimming cost V 0 bases and J 0 bases; bases outside gene matches: 20. Sequenced material: CD4+ or CD8+ T cells sorted from blood, taken in a trial of the OX40 agonist ivuxolimab. The chain employs TRBV15 and TRBJ2-1; 7 nucleotides agree with TRBD2. The TCR originated in an adult with an advanced solid tumor such as melanoma, head and neck, liver or kidney cancer. CDR3 loop: CATSRDRPGGGARSSSYNEQFF. The DNA of the CDR3 is TGTGCCACCAGCAGAGATCGGCCGGGCGGGGGAGCGAGGTCGAGCTCCTACAATGAGCAGTTCTTC.